The 21 T cell receptor beta chains below were found in one sample sequenced in a study of Ad26.COV2.S vaccination and SARS-CoV-2 variants. Only in-frame clones appear in the TCRdb table, and some are missing; sequencing was by immunoSEQ multiplex PCR. In the table there are around 370,000 clones, 92% of which are singletons. The source material was peripheral blood, sampled after recovery from COVID-19. These receptor sequences come from a human donor who had recovered from COVID-19.

The chain carries TRBV6-5 and TRBJ2-3; no clear D gene. Germline assignment: CDR1 MNHEY and CDR2 SVGAGI. The germline V and J ends were trimmed by 2 bases and 5 bases, with 14 bases remaining between them. There are 15 residues in the CDR3. The CDR3 DNA follows: TGTGCCAGCAGTTACCGATCTGGGGATAAAGATACGCAGTATTTT. As protein: CASSYRSGDKDTQYF.

The chain recombines TRBV6-5 with TRBJ1-1, with no clear D. This CDR3 spans 10 amino acids. The V gene's germline CDR1 is MNHEY and CDR2 SVGAGI. V was pared by 6 bases and J by 14 bases, with 13 bases between. This CDR3 is CASRGGSTFF. The CDR3 nucleotides read TGTGCCAGCAGGGGCGGATCCACCTTCTTT.

This clone was detected only once. The V and J genes are TRBV10-3 and TRBJ2-3; TRBD2 agrees at 8 bases. The CDR3 covers 17 residues. The V gene end was trimmed by 0 bases and the J gene end by 2 bases; junction bases not matched to a gene: 7. CDR1 and CDR2 (germline): ENHRY, SYGVKD. The CDR3 sequence is CAISESEAGADTDTQYF. In nucleotides, the CDR3 is TGTGCCATCAGTGAGTCGGAAGCGGGGGCGGACACAGATACGCAGTATTTT.

This chain links TRBV4-3 with TRBJ1-2; the D is unclear. The V end lost 3 bases, the J end lost 1 base, and 9 bases lay between the germline ends. The germline V gene has CDR1 LGHNA and CDR2 YSLEER. CDR3 length: 14 amino acids. The CDR3, as DNA: TGCGCCAGCAGCCATGCAGGATATAACTATGGCTACACCTTC. This sequence encodes CASSHAGYNYGYTF.

CDR3 residues: CASRVNTEAFF. In DNA form, the CDR3 reads TGCGCCAGCAGGGTGAACACTGAAGCTTTCTTT. The rearrangement joins TRBV4-1 to TRBJ1-1, with D unclear. V was shortened by 6 bases and J by 0 bases, with 2 bases between the two germline ends. Germline CDR1 reads MGHRA; CDR2 reads YSYEKL. The CDR3 spans 11 residues.

This chain links TRBV10-2 with TRBJ2-7, with D perhaps matching TRBD1 or TRBD2 (5 bases each). The CDR3 is 14 amino acids. Trimming cost V 6 bases and J 2 bases, with 14 bases left between them. Germline CDR1 WSHSY, CDR2 SAAADI. CDR3 sequence reads: CASRTTGATYEQYF. The CDR3 bases are TGCGCCAGCAGAACAACCGGGGCCACCTACGAGCAGTACTTC.

The chain combines TRBV5-1 with TRBJ2-7; 7 nucleotides agree with TRBD1. The V segment lost 3 bases and the J segment 1 base; nucleotides outside the gene matches: 4. The CDR3 loop spans 14 amino acids. Germline V gene lookup returns CDR1 SGHRS and CDR2 YFSETQ. The CDR3 sequence: CASSSTGSSYEQYF. CDR3 nucleotide sequence: TGCGCCAGCAGCTCGACAGGGTCTTCCTACGAGCAGTACTTC.

This chain links TRBV7-9 with TRBJ2-5, with 12 bases that match TRBD2. This CDR3 spans 16 amino acids. V gave up 11 bases and J gave up 2 bases; unmatched junction bases: 12. The germline CDR1 and CDR2 sequences are SEHNR and FQNEAQ (reference sequence). Written as DNA, the CDR3 is TGTGCCGGCTTTTCGACTAGCGGGGGCCAACAAGAGACCCAGTACTTC. Residues: CAGFSTSGGQQETQYF.

The chain recombines TRBV10-2 with TRBJ1-1, with unresolved D. There are 12 residues in the CDR3. Germline values: CDR1 WSHSY, CDR2 SAAADI. The ends were cut back, 3 bases at V and 11 bases at J, with 13 bases in the middle. The CDR3 nucleotides are TGCGCCAGCAGTGATGAACCGAGCCAGGCTTTCTTT. It is translated as CASSDEPSQAFF.

The rearrangement joins TRBV9 to TRBJ2-5, with D unclear. V was trimmed by 4 bases and J by 5 bases, leaving 6 bases between them. The germline gives CDR1 SGDLS, CDR2 YYNGEE. CDR3 size: 11 residues. CDR3 DNA sequence: TGTGCCAGCAGCCGTGGGGAGACCCAGTACTTC. It translates to CASSRGETQYF.

This chain connects TRBV6-4 to TRBJ2-5; 9 bases align to TRBD2. Germline V gene data show CDR1 as MRHNA and CDR2 as SNTAGT. V shed 0 bases and J 2 bases; nucleotides not matched to a gene: 4. This CDR3 is 16 amino acids long. The CDR3 DNA sequence: TGTGCCAGCAGTGACTCTAGCGGGGGCCCTCAAGAGACCCAGTACTTC. This sequence encodes CASSDSSGGPQETQYF.

V is TRBV11-2 and J is TRBJ2-2; D not resolved. Germline CDR1 is SGHAT and CDR2 is FQNNGV. This CDR3 region has 17 residues. V lost 4 bases and J lost 0, with 15 bases in between. The CDR3 sequence: CASSSFRPIANTGELFF. In nucleotides, the CDR3 is TGTGCCAGCAGCTCCTTTAGGCCCATCGCGAACACCGGGGAGCTGTTTTTT.

As regards this clone: In the same sample, other DNA sequences code for this CDR3. This chain connects TRBV20-1 to TRBJ2-7, with D possibly matching TRBD1 (5 bases). This CDR3 has 11 residues. V lost 6 bases, J lost 6 bases, and 12 bases lay in between. CDR1 is DFQATT and CDR2 is SNEGSKA in the germline V gene (reference sequence). The CDR3 is CSAPYRGEQYF. The CDR3 coding sequence is TGCAGTGCCCCCTATAGGGGCGAGCAGTACTTC.

The rearrangement links TRBV6-5 to TRBJ2-3; 10 bases are a match to TRBD1. Trimming cost V 5 bases and J 5 bases; bases outside gene matches: 4. CDR1 MNHEY and CDR2 SVGAGI come from the germline V gene. CDR3 size: 14 residues. CDR3 residues: CASSPGTGVDTQYF. The CDR3, as DNA: TGTGCCAGCAGTCCGGGGACAGGGGTAGATACGCAGTATTTT.

The CDR3 DNA reads TGTGCCAGCGTGTTGGTAAGCAATCAGCCCCAGCATTTT. It codes for CASVLVSNQPQHF. This chain connects TRBV6-5 to TRBJ1-5; D is ambiguous. From germline, CDR1 is MNHEY and CDR2 SVGAGI. The CDR3 extends over 13 amino acids. Deletions cut 8 bases from V and 1 base from J, with 9 bases between.

The V gene is TRBV7-9, the J gene TRBJ1-2; TRBD1 is a possible D gene (5 bases). Trimming removed 2 bases from V and 4 bases from J, with 14 bases in between. The CDR3 loop spans 15 amino acids. The germline CDR1 and CDR2 sequences are SEHNR and FQNEAQ (reference sequence). The CDR3 spells CASSLSGSGAYGYTF. The CDR3, as DNA: TGTGCCAGCAGCTTATCTGGGTCCGGGGCCTATGGCTACACCTTC.

The genes are TRBV7-9 and TRBJ2-5; no firm D call. Germline V gene data show CDR1 as SEHNR and CDR2 as FQNEAQ (reference sequence). Trimming removed 1 base from V and 0 bases from J, with 6 bases in between. This CDR3 contains 14 residues. This CDR3 is CASSLVPYQETQYF. The CDR3 DNA is TGTGCCAGCAGCTTAGTACCGTACCAAGAGACCCAGTACTTC.

This chain connects TRBV11-3 to TRBJ2-2, with TRBD1 matching over 7 bases. Germline V gene data show CDR1 as SGHNT and CDR2 as YENEEA. Germline trimming cut 4 bases from V and 0 bases from J; bases unmatched to any gene: 2. The length of the CDR3 is 15 residues. DNA of the CDR3: TGTGCCAGCAGCTCCGGGACAGCGAACACCGGGGAGCTGTTTTTT. The encoded protein is CASSSGTANTGELFF.

The chain couples TRBV28 to TRBJ2-5; 8 bases are a match to TRBD1. Germline V gene lookup returns CDR1 MDHEN and CDR2 SYDVKM. The V and J ends lost 4 bases and 5 bases, in that order; junction bases with no gene match: 9. The length of the CDR3 is 15 residues. CDR3: CASSSDRGSLETQYF. The CDR3 nucleotides read TGTGCCAGCAGTTCTGACAGGGGAAGCTTGGAGACCCAGTACTTC.

The V call is TRBV7-2, the J call TRBJ1-4; TRBD1 might be the D (5 bases). V lost 0 bases, J lost 8 bases, and 10 bases lay in between. The CDR3 covers 14 residues. The germline V gene has CDR1 SGHTA and CDR2 FQGNSA. In DNA, the CDR3 is TGTGCCAGCAGCTTAGCAGGGGTCGGGGAAAAACTGTTTTTT. Translating gives CASSLAGVGEKLFF. The full variable domain, in which reference TRBV7-2 and TRBJ1-4 provide the parts outside the CDR3, is GAGVSQSPSNKVTEKGKDVELRCDPISGHTALYWYRQSLGQGLEFLIYFQGNSAPDKSGLPSDRFSAERTGGSVSTLTIQRTQQEDSAVYLCASSLAGVGEKLFFGSGTQLSVL.

The chain has TRBV9 and TRBJ1-2, with TRBD1 matching 10 bases. Germline values: CDR1 SGDLS, CDR2 YYNGEE. This CDR3 region has 13 residues. J gave up 4 bases and V 3 bases, and 0 bases lay outside the gene matches. The CDR3: CASSGTGGYGYTF. The CDR3, as DNA: TGTGCCAGCAGCGGGACAGGGGGCTATGGCTACACCTTC. The full variable domain, completed using reference TRBV9 and TRBJ1-2, is DSGVTQTPKHLITATGQRVTLRCSPRSGDLSVYWYQQSLDQGLQFLIQYYNGEERAKGNILERFSAQQFPDLHSELNLSSLELGDSALYFCASSGTGGYGYTFGSGTRLTVV.